This T cell receptor beta chain was obtained from a study of vaccination and CD4 T cells after COVID-19. The overall study: Each control culture was treated with a CEFX pool, an HIV-1 Nef pool, or no peptide.

Per germline, CDR1 SEHNR and CDR2 FQNEAQ (reference sequence). This CDR3 comprises 10 residues. With 8 bases removed from V and 3 bases from J, the gap between germline ends came to 5 bases. Documented treatment: approximately 9-day PBMC culture with coronavirus spike peptide pools or control peptides (ViraFEST assay). In its sample, this clonotype was seen a few times. Its antigen is unidentified. Cultured CD4+ T-cell DNA underwent Oncomine TCR Beta short-read sequencing. Genomic DNA was isolated from CD4+ T cells that had been cultured. TCRdb redid the calling of the PCR reads with MiXCR, one entry per CDR3 protein. The table shows about 20,000 distinct CDR3 sequences, with less than 55% occurring only once.

Sequenced input: CD4+ T cells from blood, cultured in vitro. The chain joins TRBV7-9 to TRBJ2-7, with D unresolved. The receptor comes from a human donor who had recovered from COVID-19. CDR3 bases: TGTGCCAGCGGATTCTACGAGCAGTACTTC. Protein sequence: CASGFYEQYF.